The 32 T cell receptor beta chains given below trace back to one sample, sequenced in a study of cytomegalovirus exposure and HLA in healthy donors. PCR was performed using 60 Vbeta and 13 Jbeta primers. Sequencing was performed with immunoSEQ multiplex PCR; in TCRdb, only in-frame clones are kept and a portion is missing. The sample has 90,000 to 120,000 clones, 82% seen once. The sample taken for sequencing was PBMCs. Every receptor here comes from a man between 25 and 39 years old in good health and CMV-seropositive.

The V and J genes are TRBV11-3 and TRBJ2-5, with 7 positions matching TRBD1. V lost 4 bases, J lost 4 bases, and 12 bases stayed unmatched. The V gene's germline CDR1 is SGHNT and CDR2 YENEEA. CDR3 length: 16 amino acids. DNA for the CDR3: TGTGCCAGCAGCTCTCGGACAGGCCTACATCGAGAGACCCAGTACTTC. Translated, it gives CASSSRTGLHRETQYF.

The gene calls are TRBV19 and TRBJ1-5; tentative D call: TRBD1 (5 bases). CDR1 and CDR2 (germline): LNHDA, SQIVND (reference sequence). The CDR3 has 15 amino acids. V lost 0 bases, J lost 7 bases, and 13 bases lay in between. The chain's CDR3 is CASSIEPGNMQPQHF. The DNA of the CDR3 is TGTGCCAGTAGTATAGAGCCAGGGAATATGCAGCCCCAGCATTTT.

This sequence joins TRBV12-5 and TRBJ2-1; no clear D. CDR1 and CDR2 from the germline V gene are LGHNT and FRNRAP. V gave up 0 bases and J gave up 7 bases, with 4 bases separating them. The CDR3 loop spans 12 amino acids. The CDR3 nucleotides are TGTGCTAGTGGTTTGGTATCAAATGAGCAGTTCTTC. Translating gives CASGLVSNEQFF.

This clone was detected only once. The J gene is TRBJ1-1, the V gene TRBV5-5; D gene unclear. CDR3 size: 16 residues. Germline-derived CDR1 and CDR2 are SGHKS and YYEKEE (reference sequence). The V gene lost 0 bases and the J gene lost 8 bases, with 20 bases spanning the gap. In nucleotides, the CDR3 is TGTGCCAGCAGCTTGGCCGTGGGCCCCGGACTCGGAGAAGCTTTCTTT. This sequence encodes CASSLAVGPGLGEAFF.

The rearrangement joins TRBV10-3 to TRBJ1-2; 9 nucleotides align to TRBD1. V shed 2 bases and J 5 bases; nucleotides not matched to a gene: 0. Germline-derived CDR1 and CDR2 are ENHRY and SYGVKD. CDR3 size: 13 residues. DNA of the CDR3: TGTGCCATCAGTGAGGACAGGGGGTATGGCTACACCTTC. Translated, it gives CAISEDRGYGYTF.

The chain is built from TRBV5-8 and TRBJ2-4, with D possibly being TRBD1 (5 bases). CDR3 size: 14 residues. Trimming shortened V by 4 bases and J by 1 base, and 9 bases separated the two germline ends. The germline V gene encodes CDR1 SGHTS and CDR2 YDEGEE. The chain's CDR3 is CASSAPGAKNIQYF. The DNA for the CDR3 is TGTGCCAGCAGCGCCCCAGGGGCCAAAAACATTCAGTACTTC.

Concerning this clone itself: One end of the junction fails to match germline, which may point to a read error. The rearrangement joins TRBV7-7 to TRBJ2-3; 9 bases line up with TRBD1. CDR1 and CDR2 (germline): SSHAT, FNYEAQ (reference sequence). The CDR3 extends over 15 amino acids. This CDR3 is CASSLVQGAADTQYF. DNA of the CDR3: TGTGCTAGCAGCTTAGTACAGGGGGCGGCAGATACGCAGTATTTT.

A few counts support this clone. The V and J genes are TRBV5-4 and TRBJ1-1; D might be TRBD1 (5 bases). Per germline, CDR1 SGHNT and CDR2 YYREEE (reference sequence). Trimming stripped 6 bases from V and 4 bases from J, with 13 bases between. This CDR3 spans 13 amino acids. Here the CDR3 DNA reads TGTGCCAGCATGCCGGGGGGAGGCACTGAAGCTTTCTTT. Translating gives CASMPGGGTEAFF.

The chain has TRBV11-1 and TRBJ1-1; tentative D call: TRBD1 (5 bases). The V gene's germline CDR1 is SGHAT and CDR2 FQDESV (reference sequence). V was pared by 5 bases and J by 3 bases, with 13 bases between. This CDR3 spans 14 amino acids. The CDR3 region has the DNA TGTGCCAGCAGCATATACGGGGGAGACACTGAAGCTTTCTTT. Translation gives CASSIYGGDTEAFF. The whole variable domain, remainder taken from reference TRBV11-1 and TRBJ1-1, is EAEVAQSPRYKITEKSQAVAFWCDPISGHATLYWYRQILGQGPELLVQFQDESVVDDSQLPKDRFSAERLKGVDSTLKIQPAELGDSAMYLCASSIYGGDTEAFFGQGTRLTVV.

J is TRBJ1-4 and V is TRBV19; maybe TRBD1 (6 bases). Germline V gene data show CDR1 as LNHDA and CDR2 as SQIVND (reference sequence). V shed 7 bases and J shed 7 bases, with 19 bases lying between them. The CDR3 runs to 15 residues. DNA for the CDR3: TGTGCCAGTAATTCCCAGCAGGGGTTTGCTGAAAAACTGTTTTTT. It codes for CASNSQQGFAEKLFF.

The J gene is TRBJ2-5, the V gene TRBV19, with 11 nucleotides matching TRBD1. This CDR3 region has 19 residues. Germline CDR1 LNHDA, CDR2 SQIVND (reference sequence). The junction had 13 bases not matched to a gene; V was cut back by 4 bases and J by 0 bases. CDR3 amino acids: CASSRSIDPGQGDQETQYF. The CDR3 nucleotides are TGTGCCAGTAGTAGAAGTATCGATCCGGGACAGGGGGACCAAGAGACCCAGTACTTC.

CDR3 sequence (DNA): TGTGCCAGCAGCTTGGGGGCCGGGAGGAACACCGGGGAGCTGTTTTTT. Its protein product is CASSLGAGRNTGELFF. The chain is built from TRBV5-6 and TRBJ2-2; a possible D gene is TRBD2 (6 bases). With 0 bases removed from V and 1 base from J, the gap between germline ends came to 10 bases. The CDR3 is made up of 16 amino acids. Germline CDR1 reads SGHDT; CDR2 reads YYEEEE.

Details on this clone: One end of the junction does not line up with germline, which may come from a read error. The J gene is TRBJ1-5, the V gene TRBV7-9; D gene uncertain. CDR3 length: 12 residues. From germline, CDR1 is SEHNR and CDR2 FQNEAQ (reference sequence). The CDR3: CSSSFNNQPQHF. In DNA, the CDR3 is TGTTCCAGCAGCTTTAATAATCAGCCCCAGCATTTT.

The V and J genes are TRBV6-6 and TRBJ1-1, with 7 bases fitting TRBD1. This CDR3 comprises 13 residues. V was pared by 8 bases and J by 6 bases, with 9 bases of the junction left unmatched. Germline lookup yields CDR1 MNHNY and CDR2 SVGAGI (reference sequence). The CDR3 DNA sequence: TGTGCCAGCGAGGGGCAGGGGGAACCTGAAGCTTTCTTT. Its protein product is CASEGQGEPEAFF.

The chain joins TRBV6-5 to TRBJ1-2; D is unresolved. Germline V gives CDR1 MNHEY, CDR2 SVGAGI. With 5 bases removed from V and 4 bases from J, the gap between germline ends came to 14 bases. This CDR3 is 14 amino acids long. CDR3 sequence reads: CASSRDASVYGYTF. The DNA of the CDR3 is TGTGCCAGCAGTCGCGACGCAAGCGTCTATGGCTACACCTTC.

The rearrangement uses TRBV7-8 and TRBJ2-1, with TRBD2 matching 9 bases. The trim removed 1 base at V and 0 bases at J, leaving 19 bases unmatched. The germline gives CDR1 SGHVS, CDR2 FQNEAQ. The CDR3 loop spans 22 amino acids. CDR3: CASSLGRGWLAGQPSSYNEQFF. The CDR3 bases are TGTGCCAGCAGCTTAGGACGGGGCTGGCTAGCGGGACAACCGAGCTCCTACAATGAGCAGTTCTTC.

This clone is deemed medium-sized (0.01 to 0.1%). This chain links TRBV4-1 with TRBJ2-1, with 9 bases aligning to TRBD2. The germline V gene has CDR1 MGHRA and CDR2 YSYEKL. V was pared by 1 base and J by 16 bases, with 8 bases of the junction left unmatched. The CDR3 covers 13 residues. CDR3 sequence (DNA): TGCGCCAGCAGCCAAGCGGTCAGCGGGGGGCCCTTCTTC. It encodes CASSQAVSGGPFF.

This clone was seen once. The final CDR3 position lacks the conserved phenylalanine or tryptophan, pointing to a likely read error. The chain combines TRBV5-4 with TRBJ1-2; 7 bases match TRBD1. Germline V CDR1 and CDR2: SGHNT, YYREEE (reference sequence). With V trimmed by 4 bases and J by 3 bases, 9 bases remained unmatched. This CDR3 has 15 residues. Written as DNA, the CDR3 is TGTGCCAGCAGCCCGCAACAGGGGAATTACTATGGCTACACCCTC. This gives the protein CASSPQQGNYYGYTL.

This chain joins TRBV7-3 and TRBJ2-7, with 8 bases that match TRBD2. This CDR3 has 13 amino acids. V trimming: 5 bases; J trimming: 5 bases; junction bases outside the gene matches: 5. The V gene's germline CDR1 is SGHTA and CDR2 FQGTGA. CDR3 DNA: TGTGCCAGCAGCGTCGGGGGGGCTAACGAGCAGTACTTC. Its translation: CASSVGGANEQYF.

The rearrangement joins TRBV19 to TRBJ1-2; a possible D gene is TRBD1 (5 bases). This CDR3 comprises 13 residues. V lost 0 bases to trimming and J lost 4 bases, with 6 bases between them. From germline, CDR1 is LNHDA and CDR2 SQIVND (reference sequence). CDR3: CASSIDRVYGYTF. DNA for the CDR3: TGTGCCAGTAGTATAGACAGGGTCTATGGCTACACCTTC.

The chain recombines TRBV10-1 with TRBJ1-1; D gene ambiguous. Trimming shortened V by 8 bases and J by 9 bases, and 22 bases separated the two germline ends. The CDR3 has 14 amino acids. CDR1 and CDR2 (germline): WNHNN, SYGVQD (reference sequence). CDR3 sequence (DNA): TGCGCCAGCTCTAGCCCGCGGTACGGGGAGAAAGCTTTCTTT. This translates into CASSSPRYGEKAFF.

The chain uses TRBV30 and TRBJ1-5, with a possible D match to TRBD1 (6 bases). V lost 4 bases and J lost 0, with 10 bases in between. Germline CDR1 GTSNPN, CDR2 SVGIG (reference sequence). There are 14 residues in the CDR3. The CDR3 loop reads CAWTEGHSNQPQHF. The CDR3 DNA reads TGTGCCTGGACTGAGGGACATAGCAATCAGCCCCAGCATTTT. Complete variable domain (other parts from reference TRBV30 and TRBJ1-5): SQTIHQWPATLVQPVGSPLSLECTVEGTSNPNLYWYRQAAGRGLQLLFYSVGIGQISSEVPQNLSASRPQDRQFILSSKKLLLSDSGFYLCAWTEGHSNQPQHFGDGTRLSIL.

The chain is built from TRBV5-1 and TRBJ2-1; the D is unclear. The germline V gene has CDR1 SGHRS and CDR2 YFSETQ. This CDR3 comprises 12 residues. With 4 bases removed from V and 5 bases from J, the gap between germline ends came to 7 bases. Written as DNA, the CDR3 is TGCGCCAGCAGCCCTACCCACAATGAGCAGTTCTTC. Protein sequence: CASSPTHNEQFF.

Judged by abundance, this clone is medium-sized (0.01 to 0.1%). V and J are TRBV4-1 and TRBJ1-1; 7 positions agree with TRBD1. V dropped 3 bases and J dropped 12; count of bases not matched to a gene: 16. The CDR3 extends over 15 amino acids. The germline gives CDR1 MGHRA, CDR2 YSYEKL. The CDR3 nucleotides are TGCGCCAGCAGCCAGACGCCGAGCACAGGGGAGTCTACTTTCTTT. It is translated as CASSQTPSTGESTFF.

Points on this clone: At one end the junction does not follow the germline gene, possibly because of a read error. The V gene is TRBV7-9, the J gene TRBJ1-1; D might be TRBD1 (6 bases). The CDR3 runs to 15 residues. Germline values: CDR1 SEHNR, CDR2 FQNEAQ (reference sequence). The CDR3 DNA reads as TGTTCCAGCAGCTTAGAGGCAGGGGCGAACACTGAAGCTTTCTTT. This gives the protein CSSSLEAGANTEAFF.

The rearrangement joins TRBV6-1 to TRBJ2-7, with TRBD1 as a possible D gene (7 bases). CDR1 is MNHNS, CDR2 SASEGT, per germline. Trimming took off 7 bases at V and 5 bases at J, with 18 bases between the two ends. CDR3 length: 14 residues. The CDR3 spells CASIRGDSSNEQYF. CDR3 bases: TGTGCCAGCATAAGGGGGGACAGTTCCAACGAGCAGTACTTC.

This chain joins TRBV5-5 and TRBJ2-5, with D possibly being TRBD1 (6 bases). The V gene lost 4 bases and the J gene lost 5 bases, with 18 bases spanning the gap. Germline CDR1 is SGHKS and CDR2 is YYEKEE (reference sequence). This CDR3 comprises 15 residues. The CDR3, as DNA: TGTGCCAGCAGCCTCGGGACATCGGACGGGGAGACCCAGTACTTC. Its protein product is CASSLGTSDGETQYF.

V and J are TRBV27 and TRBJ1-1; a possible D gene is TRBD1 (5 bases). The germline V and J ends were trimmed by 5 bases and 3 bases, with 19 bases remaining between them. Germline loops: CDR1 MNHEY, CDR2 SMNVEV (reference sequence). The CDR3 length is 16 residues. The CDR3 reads CASSTVDSPGDTEAFF. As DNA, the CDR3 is TGTGCCAGCAGTACCGTCGACAGTCCGGGGGACACTGAAGCTTTCTTT.

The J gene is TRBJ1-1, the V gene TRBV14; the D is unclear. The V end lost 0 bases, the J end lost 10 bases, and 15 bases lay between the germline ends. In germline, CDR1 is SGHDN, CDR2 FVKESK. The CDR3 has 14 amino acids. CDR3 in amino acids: CASSQDQVLYPAFF. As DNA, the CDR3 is TGTGCCAGCAGCCAAGATCAGGTCTTATACCCAGCTTTCTTT. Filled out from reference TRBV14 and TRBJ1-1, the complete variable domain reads EAGVTQFPSHSVIEKGQTVTLRCDPISGHDNLYWYRRVMGKEIKFLLHFVKESKQDESGMPNNRFLAERTGGTYSTLKVQPAELEDSGVYFCASSQDQVLYPAFFGQGTRLTVV.

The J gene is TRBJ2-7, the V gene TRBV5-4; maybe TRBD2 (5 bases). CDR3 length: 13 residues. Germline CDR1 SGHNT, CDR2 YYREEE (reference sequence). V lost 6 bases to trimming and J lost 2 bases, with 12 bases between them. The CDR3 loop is CASTSPGTYEQYF. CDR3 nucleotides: TGTGCCAGCACCTCTCCGGGAACCTACGAGCAGTACTTC. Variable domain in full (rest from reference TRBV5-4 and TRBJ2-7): ETGVTQSPTHLIKTRGQQVTLRCSSQSGHNTVSWYQQALGQGPQFIFQYYREEENGRGNFPPRFSGLQFPNYSSELNVNALELDDSALYLCASTSPGTYEQYFGPGTRLTVT.

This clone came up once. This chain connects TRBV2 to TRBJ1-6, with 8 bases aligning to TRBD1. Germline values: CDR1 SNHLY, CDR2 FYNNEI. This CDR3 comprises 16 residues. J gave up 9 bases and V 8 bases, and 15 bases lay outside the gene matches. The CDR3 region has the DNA TGTGCCAGCGATAGGGACAGGATATTAATCGGTTCACCCCTCCACTTT. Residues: CASDRDRILIGSPLHF.

CDR3: CASSLAAWGGDNEQFF. The CDR3 DNA reads TGTGCCAGCAGCTTAGCGGCGTGGGGGGGAGACAATGAGCAGTTCTTC. The chain recombines TRBV7-2 with TRBJ2-1, with 7 bases lining up with TRBD2. Germline loops: CDR1 SGHTA, CDR2 FQGNSA. V lost 0 bases, J lost 5 bases, and 7 bases stayed unmatched. This CDR3 contains 16 residues.